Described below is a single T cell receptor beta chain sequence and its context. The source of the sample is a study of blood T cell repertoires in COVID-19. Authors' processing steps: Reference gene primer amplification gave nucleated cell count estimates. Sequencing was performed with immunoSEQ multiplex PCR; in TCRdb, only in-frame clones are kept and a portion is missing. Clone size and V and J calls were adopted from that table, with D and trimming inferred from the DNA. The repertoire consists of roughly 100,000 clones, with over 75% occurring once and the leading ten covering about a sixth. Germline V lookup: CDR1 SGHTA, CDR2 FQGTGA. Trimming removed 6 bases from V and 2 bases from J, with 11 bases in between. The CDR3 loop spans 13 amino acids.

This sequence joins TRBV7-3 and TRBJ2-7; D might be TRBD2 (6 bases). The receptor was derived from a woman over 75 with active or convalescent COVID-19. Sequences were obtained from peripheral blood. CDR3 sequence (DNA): TGTGCCAGCAGTCCGGGACTGCCCTACGAGCAGTACTTC. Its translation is CASSPGLPYEQYF. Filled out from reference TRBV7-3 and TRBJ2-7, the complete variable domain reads GAGVSQTPSNKVTEKGKYVELRCDPISGHTALYWYRQSLGQGPEFLIYFQGTGAADDSGLPNDRFFAVRPEGSVSTLKIQRTERGDSAVYLCASSPGLPYEQYFGPGTRLTVT.